This T cell receptor (beta chain) is from a study of blood T cells in healthy people across ages. The study's findings and limits: The study lacked donor CMV status, which possibly confounded expanded clonotype changes. In older individuals, TCR beta diversity per million T cells was lower, falling roughly linearly with age.

Next came a second PCR, run for about 6 to 11 cycles, which used a sample-barcoded 5' primer along with a J-beta primer mix. Template switching added a 12-random-nucleotide identifier to every cDNA molecule. TCRdb ran MiXCR on the 5' RACE reads and lists one entry per CDR3 protein. The sample has about 640,000 distinct CDR3 sequences, roughly 53% seen once; the top ten hold more than 35%. Concerning this clonotype itself: Its specificity is not known.

CDR1 is KGHDR, CDR2 SFDVKD, per germline. The CDR3 consists of 11 residues. V dropped 12 bases and J dropped 4 bases, with 11 bases sitting between them. The chain employs TRBV24-1 and TRBJ1-2; D call uncertain. The sequenced sample consisted of blood. The source of this sequence is a man between 60 and 70 years old in good health. The CDR3, as DNA: TGTGCCGTCCGCGGGCCCTATGGCTACACCTTC. Translated, it gives CAVRGPYGYTF.